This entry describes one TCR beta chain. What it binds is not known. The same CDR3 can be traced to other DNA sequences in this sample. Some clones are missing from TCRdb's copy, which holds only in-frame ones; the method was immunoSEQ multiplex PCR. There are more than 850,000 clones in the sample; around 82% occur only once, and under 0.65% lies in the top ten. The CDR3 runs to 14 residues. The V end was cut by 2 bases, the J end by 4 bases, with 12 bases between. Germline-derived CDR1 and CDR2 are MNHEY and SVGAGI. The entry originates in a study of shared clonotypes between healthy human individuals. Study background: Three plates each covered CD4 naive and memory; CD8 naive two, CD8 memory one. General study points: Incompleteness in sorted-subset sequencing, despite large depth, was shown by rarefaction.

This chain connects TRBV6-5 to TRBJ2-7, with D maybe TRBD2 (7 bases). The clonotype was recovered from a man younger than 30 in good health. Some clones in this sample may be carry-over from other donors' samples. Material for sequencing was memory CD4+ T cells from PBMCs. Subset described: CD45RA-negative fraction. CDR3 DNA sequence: TGTGCCAGCAGTTACCGAAGGGGGGGGTACGAGCAGTACTTC. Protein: CASSYRRGGYEQYF.